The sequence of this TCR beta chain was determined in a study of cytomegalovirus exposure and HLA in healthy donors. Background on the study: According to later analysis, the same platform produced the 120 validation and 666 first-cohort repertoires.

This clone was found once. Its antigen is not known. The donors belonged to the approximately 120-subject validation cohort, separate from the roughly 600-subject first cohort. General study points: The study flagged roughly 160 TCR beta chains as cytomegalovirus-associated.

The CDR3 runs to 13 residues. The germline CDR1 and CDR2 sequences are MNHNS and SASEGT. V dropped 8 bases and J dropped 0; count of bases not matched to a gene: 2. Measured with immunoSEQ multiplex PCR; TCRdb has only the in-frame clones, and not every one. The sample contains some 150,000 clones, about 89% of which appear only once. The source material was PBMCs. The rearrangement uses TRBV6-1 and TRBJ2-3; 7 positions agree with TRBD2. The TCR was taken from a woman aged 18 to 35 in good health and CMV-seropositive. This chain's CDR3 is CASLLASTDTQYF. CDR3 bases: TGTGCCAGCCTACTAGCGAGCACAGATACGCAGTATTTT.